This T cell receptor (beta chain) was recovered during a study of blood T cell repertoires in COVID-19. Study details: From the United States, Italy and Spain came samples of acute and convalescent COVID-19. PBMCs, B-cell-depleted T cells, or T cells were the source of the cDNA or gDNA that made up the material.

The authors' processing: Reference gene primer amplification gave estimated nucleated cell counts. The method was immunoSEQ multiplex PCR; TCRdb's version includes in-frame clones alone and lacks a portion of them. D and trimming were read from the DNA, whereas the V and J calls and clone size are those reported in that table. The data show 130,000 to 150,000 clones, almost 80% seen once. The count of this clone is one. Between the trimmed V and J ends, which lost 5 bases and 3 bases, there was a span of 16 bases. Per germline, CDR1 LNHDA and CDR2 SQIVND (reference sequence). CDR3 length: 15 amino acids.

The specimen sequenced was peripheral blood. The TCR sequence derives from a middle-aged man with active or convalescent COVID-19. The chain uses TRBV19 and TRBJ1-2, with D hard to call. CDR3 coding DNA: TGTGCCAGTAGTCCTCGAGCCACAGTATACTATGGCTACACCTTC. Translated, it gives CASSPRATVYYGYTF. The full variable domain, with the rest looked up from reference TRBV19 and TRBJ1-2, is DGGITQSPKYLFRKEGQNVTLSCEQNLNHDAMYWYRQDPGQGLRLIYYSQIVNDFQKGDIAEGYSVSREKKESFPLTVTSAQKNPTAFYLCASSPRATVYYGYTFGSGTRLTVV.